This TCR beta chain emerged from a study of patients and donors after allogeneic stem cell transplantation. This clonotype was observed a few times. TCRdb reanalysed the RT-PCR reads using MiXCR and keeps one entry per CDR3 protein. The table has more than 850,000 distinct CDR3 sequences, 15% to 20% seen once. Trimming took 4 bases from V and 4 from J, leaving 10 bases between them. This CDR3 contains 14 residues. Germline values: CDR1 SEHNR, CDR2 FQNEAQ (reference sequence). The TCR was taken from a human donor who was either an allogeneic HSCT recipient or a stem cell or donor lymphocyte infusion donor (not recorded which). It is not recorded whose cells these are; they may come from a transplant donor. The sample comprised blood, either unsorted or a sorted T cell fraction (not recorded which). The chain has TRBV7-9 and TRBJ2-2; a weak D match, TRBD1 (5 bases). In nucleotides, the CDR3 is TGTGCCAGCAGCTCTAGACAGAGCACCGGGGAGCTGTTTTTT. It translates to CASSSRQSTGELFF.